The 31 T cell receptor beta chains given below trace back to one sample, sequenced in a study of cytomegalovirus exposure and HLA in healthy donors. Primers for the PCR totalled 60 Vbeta and 13 Jbeta. Produced via immunoSEQ multiplex PCR; TCRdb's table is partial and in-frame only. Its table lists about 170,000 clones. Source material: PBMCs. These receptors all come from a woman younger than 35 in good health and CMV-seropositive.

The V gene is TRBV11-3, the J gene TRBJ2-3, with unresolved D. CDR1 and CDR2 (germline): SGHNT, YENEEA. Trimming took 4 bases from V and 2 from J, leaving 10 bases between them. The CDR3 length is 14 residues. The CDR3: CASSSGQLTDTQYF. The CDR3 nucleotides are TGTGCCAGCAGCTCTGGGCAGCTCACAGATACGCAGTATTTT. Full variable domain (rest looked up from reference TRBV11-3 and TRBJ2-3): EAGVVQSPRYKIIEKKQPVAFWCNPISGHNTLYWYLQNLGQGPELLIRYENEEAVDDSQLPKDRFSAERLKGVDSTLKIQPAELGDSAVYLCASSSGQLTDTQYFGPGTRLTVL.

The chain has TRBV5-6 and TRBJ1-2, with D possibly TRBD1 on 5 matching bases. V was pared by 0 bases and J by 2 bases, with 11 bases between. CDR1 is SGHDT and CDR2 is YYEEEE in the germline V gene. This CDR3 spans 15 amino acids. The CDR3 region is CASSLETAPNYGYTF. Here the CDR3 DNA reads TGTGCCAGCAGCTTGGAGACAGCCCCAAACTATGGCTACACCTTC.

The chain is built from TRBV9 and TRBJ2-3, with D hard to call. Germline lookup yields CDR1 SGDLS and CDR2 YYNGEE. Trimming shortened V by 0 bases and J by 0 bases, and 8 bases separated the two germline ends. The CDR3 contains 15 residues. Written as DNA, the CDR3 is TGTGCCAGCAGCGTAGGATTTACTAGCACAGATACGCAGTATTTT. Its translation: CASSVGFTSTDTQYF.

This sequence joins TRBV4-2 and TRBJ2-1; D is possibly TRBD2 (5 bases). Germline V gene lookup returns CDR1 LGHNA and CDR2 YNFKEQ. This CDR3 spans 16 amino acids. The V gene lost 5 bases and the J gene lost 0 bases, with 14 bases spanning the gap. CDR3 in amino acids: CASSTYTGSSYNEQFF. The CDR3 bases are TGTGCCAGCAGCACCTATACTGGGAGCTCCTACAATGAGCAGTTCTTC.

The chain joins TRBV6-1 to TRBJ1-2; TRBD1 is a possible D gene (6 bases). The CDR3 consists of 13 residues. From germline, CDR1 is MNHNS and CDR2 SASEGT. V lost 10 bases to trimming and J lost 7 bases, with 19 bases between them. The CDR3 sequence is CATTGLGAGGYTF. Written as DNA, the CDR3 is TGTGCCACCACGGGTCTGGGGGCCGGTGGCTACACCTTC.

This chain uses TRBV11-2 with TRBJ2-1; 10 bases align to TRBD2. Germline CDR1 reads SGHAT; CDR2 reads FQNNGV. Trimming removed 4 bases from V and 8 bases from J; junction bases left unmatched: 8. The CDR3 spans 15 residues. CDR3 sequence reads: CASSSAGGPSYEQFF. The CDR3 DNA is TGTGCCAGCAGCTCAGCGGGAGGGCCATCGTATGAGCAGTTCTTC.

The chain recombines TRBV2 with TRBJ1-1; 7 nucleotides agree with TRBD1. Trimming took 7 bases from V and 0 from J; bases not matched to a gene: 5. The germline V gene has CDR1 SNHLY and CDR2 FYNNEI. CDR3 length equals 14 residues. The CDR3 region is CASINRGLNTEAFF. The CDR3 nucleotides read TGTGCCAGCATTAACAGGGGACTGAACACTGAAGCTTTCTTT.

The V call is TRBV7-9, the J call TRBJ2-1; TRBD2 is a possible D gene (5 bases). CDR1 is SEHNR, CDR2 FQNEAQ, per germline (reference sequence). With 2 bases removed from V and 5 bases from J, the gap between germline ends came to 10 bases. The CDR3 runs 14 residues. The CDR3 spells CASSLRAGNNEQFF. CDR3 coding DNA: TGTGCCAGCAGCTTAAGGGCGGGCAACAATGAGCAGTTCTTC.

V and J are TRBV7-2 and TRBJ1-2; D gene ambiguous. V lost 5 bases and J lost 8, with 21 bases in between. The CDR3 is 15 residues long. The germline CDR1 and CDR2 sequences are SGHTA and FQGNSA. The CDR3 sequence: CASSPRASWEGGYTF. CDR3 nucleotides: TGTGCCAGCAGCCCAAGGGCCTCCTGGGAGGGCGGCTACACCTTC. Supplemented by reference TRBV7-2 and TRBJ1-2, the full variable domain reads GAGVSQSPSNKVTEKGKDVELRCDPISGHTALYWYRQSLGQGLEFLIYFQGNSAPDKSGLPSDRFSAERTGGSVSTLTIQRTQQEDSAVYLCASSPRASWEGGYTFGSGTRLTVV.

The chain carries TRBV4-1 and TRBJ1-6, with 8 bases lining up with TRBD1. The V gene's germline CDR1 is MGHRA and CDR2 YSYEKL. The CDR3 loop spans 17 amino acids. V trimming: 1 base; J trimming: 10 bases; junction bases outside the gene matches: 12. The CDR3 nucleotides read TGCGCCAGCAGCCAAGTGGTTAGGGGAACAGGGGGGTCACCCCTCCACTTT. It codes for CASSQVVRGTGGSPLHF.

CDR3 coding DNA: TGCGCCAGCAGCCAAGTCCAAAACACCGGGGAGCTGTTTTTT. It codes for CASSQVQNTGELFF. This chain links TRBV4-1 with TRBJ2-2; D not resolved. CDR1 and CDR2 from the germline V gene are MGHRA and YSYEKL. CDR3 length: 14 amino acids. Trimming pared 1 base from V and 2 bases from J, leaving 5 bases between.

The rearrangement joins TRBV7-9 to TRBJ1-1; 7 nucleotides match TRBD1. Germline trimming cut 6 bases from V and 8 bases from J; bases unmatched to any gene: 6. This CDR3 has 12 amino acids. Per the germline V gene, CDR1 is SEHNR and CDR2 is FQNEAQ (reference sequence). The CDR3 sequence is CASRTQGKEAFF. The CDR3 bases are TGTGCCAGCAGGACACAGGGGAAGGAAGCTTTCTTT.

Here the CDR3 DNA reads TGTGCCAGCAGCTTGATAGGGGCGAGCTCCTACAATGAGCAGTTCTTC. Translated: CASSLIGASSYNEQFF. V is TRBV5-4 and J is TRBJ2-1; TRBD1 might be the D (5 bases). Between the trimmed V and J ends, which lost 1 base and 0 bases, there was a span of 11 bases. Germline assignment: CDR1 SGHNT and CDR2 YYREEE (reference sequence). CDR3 length: 16 residues.

The chain employs TRBV7-3 and TRBJ2-1; 8 bases fit TRBD2. The V and J ends lost 2 bases and 4 bases, in that order; junction bases with no gene match: 4. There are 15 residues in the CDR3. Germline CDR1 is SGHTA and CDR2 is FQGTGA. For the CDR3, the DNA is TGTGCCAGCAGCTTAGAGGTAGCGGGGTACAATGAGCAGTTCTTC. It codes for CASSLEVAGYNEQFF.

This sequence joins TRBV27 and TRBJ2-1; TRBD2 aligns across 7 bases. V was pared by 6 bases and J by 7 bases, with 6 bases of the junction left unmatched. Looked up from germline, CDR1 is MNHEY and CDR2 is SMNVEV (reference sequence). This CDR3 is built from 13 residues. The CDR3 region has the DNA TGTGCCAGCAGCTCCGGGGGGTGGAATGAGCAGTTCTTC. Translating gives CASSSGGWNEQFF.

This chain uses TRBV7-3 with TRBJ2-1; weak D call: TRBD2 (6 bases). The length of the CDR3 is 15 residues. The ends were cut back, 2 bases at V and 4 bases at J, with 12 bases in the middle. Germline V gene sequence: CDR1 SGHTA, CDR2 FQGTGA. CDR3 region: CASSLVGGLYNEQFF. The CDR3 DNA follows: TGTGCCAGCAGCTTAGTGGGGGGTCTATACAATGAGCAGTTCTTC.

The V gene is TRBV5-1, the J gene TRBJ2-1; TRBD1 matches 9 bases. The CDR3 runs 15 residues. Germline CDR1 and CDR2: SGHRS and YFSETQ. With V trimmed by 0 bases and J by 6 bases, 4 bases remained unmatched. In nucleotides, the CDR3 is TGCGCCAGCAGCTTGGTGGGACAGGGCTCCAATGAGCAGTTCTTC. It codes for CASSLVGQGSNEQFF.

Written as DNA, the CDR3 is TGTGCCTGGAGCGTTTCTGCCCTGTGGCCCGGGGCTTTCTTT. Its translation is CAWSVSALWPGAFF. The chain carries TRBV30 and TRBJ1-1; D ambiguous. The CDR3 has 14 residues. V shed 3 bases and J shed 11 bases, with 22 bases lying between them. From germline, CDR1 is GTSNPN and CDR2 SVGIG (reference sequence).

V gene TRBV7-9 combines with J gene TRBJ1-4, with 8 positions matching TRBD1. The CDR3 spans 18 residues. V was clipped by 4 bases and J by 0 bases; unmatched bases: 10. CDR1 and CDR2 from the germline V gene are SEHNR and FQNEAQ (reference sequence). The CDR3 nucleotides read TGTGCCAGCAGCTCAGGACAGGGAATTGGGACAACTAATGAAAAACTGTTTTTT. Encoded protein: CASSSGQGIGTTNEKLFF.

The V and J genes are TRBV7-6 and TRBJ2-1; D may be TRBD2 (6 bases). The germline gives CDR1 SGHVS, CDR2 FNYEAQ. The V end lost 1 base, the J end lost 4 bases, and 8 bases lay between the germline ends. This CDR3 has 14 residues. CDR3 DNA sequence: TGTGCCAGCAGCTTAGAGGGACTTTACAATGAGCAGTTCTTC. This gives the protein CASSLEGLYNEQFF.

This chain uses TRBV11-2 with TRBJ2-7; 9 nucleotides align to TRBD1. The ends lost 5 bases at V and 6 bases at J; junction bases unmatched: 5. This CDR3 has 13 residues. CDR1 is SGHAT and CDR2 is FQNNGV in the germline V gene. The CDR3 sequence is CASSRDREGEQYF. The CDR3 DNA reads as TGTGCCAGCAGCCGGGACAGGGAGGGCGAGCAGTACTTC.

This chain connects TRBV4-3 to TRBJ2-1; TRBD2 is a possible D gene (5 bases). Germline CDR1 and CDR2: LGHNA and YSLEER. The V end lost 0 bases, the J end lost 6 bases, and 9 bases lay between the germline ends. This CDR3 spans 14 amino acids. The CDR3 DNA reads TGCGCCAGCAGCCAAGATAGCGCCACCAATGAGCAGTTCTTC. Its protein product is CASSQDSATNEQFF.

To note about this clone: This specimen includes other DNA sequences encoding the same CDR3. The chain uses TRBV30 and TRBJ1-3, with TRBD1 as a possible D gene (5 bases). Germline-derived CDR1 and CDR2 are GTSNPN and SVGIG (reference sequence). The CDR3 has 14 residues. V shed 1 base and J shed 0 bases, with 7 bases lying between them. CDR3 sequence reads: CAWSGGLSGNTIYF. The CDR3 DNA follows: TGTGCCTGGAGTGGGGGACTCTCTGGAAACACCATATATTTT.

The chain has TRBV5-1 and TRBJ1-1; a possible D gene is TRBD1 (5 bases). Germline CDR1 and CDR2: SGHRS and YFSETQ. V was pared by 0 bases and J by 6 bases, with 9 bases between. CDR3 length equals 13 residues. CDR3 in DNA: TGCGCCAGCAGCTTGGAAAGACAGTCTGAAGCTTTCTTT. This gives the protein CASSLERQSEAFF.

V usage is TRBV30 and J usage is TRBJ1-5; D ambiguous. The CDR3 extends over 13 amino acids. Trimming removed 0 bases at V and 4 bases at J, with 7 bases between. Germline values: CDR1 GTSNPN, CDR2 SVGIG (reference sequence). The CDR3 protein is CAWSVSGNQPQHF. CDR3 nucleotides: TGTGCCTGGAGTGTAAGCGGAAATCAGCCCCAGCATTTT. Looking up the rest from reference TRBV30 and TRBJ1-5 gives the full variable domain: SQTIHQWPATLVQPVGSPLSLECTVEGTSNPNLYWYRQAAGRGLQLLFYSVGIGQISSEVPQNLSASRPQDRQFILSSKKLLLSDSGFYLCAWSVSGNQPQHFGDGTRLSIL.

The chain links TRBV4-2 to TRBJ2-1; 9 nucleotides agree with TRBD2. The V gene end was trimmed by 3 bases and the J gene end by 8 bases; junction bases not matched to a gene: 14. The CDR3 is 17 residues long. Per germline, CDR1 LGHNA and CDR2 YNFKEQ. The chain's CDR3 is CASSQGHLAGGWDEQFF. The CDR3 bases are TGTGCCAGCAGCCAGGGGCATTTGGCGGGAGGGTGGGATGAGCAGTTCTTC.

The chain employs TRBV7-8 and TRBJ2-7, with 8 nucleotides matching TRBD2. Germline CDR1 is SGHVS and CDR2 is FQNEAQ. The ends lost 5 bases at V and 2 bases at J; junction bases unmatched: 8. The CDR3 sequence is 15 residues long. CDR3 sequence reads: CASSLGLDVTYEQYF. The CDR3 region has the DNA TGTGCCAGCAGCCTGGGACTAGACGTGACCTACGAGCAGTACTTC.

The V call is TRBV2, the J call TRBJ2-5; 7 bases map to TRBD2. J was trimmed by 3 bases and V by 2 bases; bases with no gene match: 6. From germline, CDR1 is SNHLY and CDR2 FYNNEI. The CDR3 loop spans 15 amino acids. CDR3 sequence reads: CASSENALAEETQYF. Written as DNA, the CDR3 is TGTGCCAGCAGTGAAAACGCGCTAGCGGAAGAGACCCAGTACTTC.

The chain combines TRBV7-9 with TRBJ1-3, with 8 nucleotides matching TRBD1. The CDR3 contains 16 residues. Per germline, CDR1 SEHNR and CDR2 FQNEAQ (reference sequence). V dropped 5 bases and J dropped 4; count of bases not matched to a gene: 10. The CDR3, as DNA: TGTGCCAGCAGCCTCGGACAGGGTTTAGAAGGAAACACCATATATTTT. Residues: CASSLGQGLEGNTIYF.

V gene TRBV7-9 combines with J gene TRBJ2-3, with 12 bases identical to TRBD2. The CDR3 is made up of 16 amino acids. V lost 7 bases to trimming and J lost 3 bases; unmatched junction nucleotides: 8. Germline V gives CDR1 SEHNR, CDR2 FQNEAQ (reference sequence). The CDR3 DNA reads as TGTGCCAGCACCGATTCTCTAGCGGGAGGGACAGATACGCAGTATTTT. Protein: CASTDSLAGGTDTQYF.

The chain recombines TRBV28 with TRBJ1-1; no clear D. V lost 1 base, J lost 5 bases, and 11 bases lay in between. The CDR3 runs to 14 residues. Germline CDR1 reads MDHEN; CDR2 reads SYDVKM. CDR3 sequence reads: CASSLLARRTEAFF. The CDR3, as DNA: TGTGCCAGCAGTTTATTGGCCCGGCGGACTGAAGCTTTCTTT.